This T cell receptor (beta chain) was documented in a study of cytomegalovirus exposure and HLA in healthy donors. Study information: Out of a few hundred genotyped donors, about 80% belonged to the Caucasian-associated ancestry cluster. Notes on the study in general: V- and J-gene trimming of TCR beta was linked (in a later analysis) to a missense DCLRE1C variant.

The PCR ran on 60 Vbeta and 13 Jbeta primers. Generated by immunoSEQ multiplex PCR, the TCRdb table keeps only in-frame clones and is missing some. The sample includes about 160,000 clones, around 80% of them seen just once. Regarding this clone: Its cognate antigen is unknown.

V dropped 0 bases and J dropped 4 bases, with 9 bases sitting between them. The germline V gene has CDR1 MNHEY and CDR2 SMNVEV (reference sequence). The CDR3 runs 14 residues. The gene calls are TRBV27 and TRBJ2-5; D possibly corresponds to TRBD1 (5 bases). The specimen sequenced was PBMCs. The TCR comes from a male donor in good health and CMV-seropositive. This CDR3 reads CASSLSGRPETQYF. DNA for the CDR3: TGTGCCAGCAGTTTATCGGGGCGGCCAGAGACCCAGTACTTC.